This T cell receptor beta chain was recovered during a study of tumor-infiltrating lymphocytes in primary liver carcinoma. For the study at large: Staging placed the tumors at T1-T3 N0M0, and they measured about 4 to 10 cm across. Findings of the study overall: The study found tumor-adjacent and tumor-blood pairs overlapped less than tumor region pairs.

With 500 to 650 ng total RNA as template and a constant-region primer, TCR beta cDNA was made. Three nested multiplex PCR rounds of slightly modified ARM-PCR generated TCR beta libraries. TCRdb recomputed calls from the multiplex PCR reads with MiXCR, one row per CDR3 protein. The sample records 150,000 to 200,000 distinct CDR3 sequences, approximately 65% being singletons. Unsorted whole blood supplied the RNA, and germline DNA was extracted too. The sample holds one count of this clonotype. Its antigen is unidentified. This TCR derives from a woman aged 60-75 years with primary liver carcinoma and hepatitis B virus infection. Sequencing used peripheral blood.

CDR3 DNA: TGTGCCAGCAGCGGGCCCTTGGGACTACTCTCCTACGAGCAGTACTTC. This codes for CASSGPLGLLSYEQYF. J is TRBJ2-7 and V is TRBV5-6; 7 nucleotides align to TRBD2. The CDR3 is 16 residues long. The germline V gene has CDR1 SGHDT and CDR2 YYEEEE. The V segment lost 4 bases and the J segment 0 bases; nucleotides outside the gene matches: 10. Full variable domain (rest looked up from reference TRBV5-6 and TRBJ2-7): DAGVTQSPTHLIKTRGQQVTLRCSPKSGHDTVSWYQQALGQGPQFIFQYYEEEERQRGNFPDRFSGHQFPNYSSELNVNALLLGDSALYLCASSGPLGLLSYEQYFGPGTRLTVT.